Listed here are 26 T cell receptor beta chains from one sample, sequenced in a study of T cell responses to AZD1222 COVID-19 vaccine. The protocol was immunoSEQ multiplex PCR, while the TCRdb copy is restricted to in-frame clones and leaves out a portion. Counted here are under 150,000 clones, 90% to 95% occurring once; the ten biggest clones make up roughly 5%. The sequencing here drew on peripheral blood, taken on day 0 of AZD1222 vaccination. The receptors shown here come from an adult in good health.

The chain combines TRBV10-3 with TRBJ2-7, with 8 bases fitting TRBD2. CDR3 length: 14 amino acids. Germline V gene data show CDR1 as ENHRY and CDR2 as SYGVKD. V gave up 2 bases and J gave up 7 bases; unmatched junction bases: 7. CDR3 region: CAISEKRETGEQYF. The CDR3 coding sequence is TGTGCCATCAGTGAGAAGCGGGAGACGGGGGAGCAGTACTTC.

This clone was counted a single time. CDR3: CASSPRTDSYGYTF. The CDR3 DNA follows: TGTGCCAGCAGTCCCCGGACAGATTCGTATGGCTACACCTTC. The chain has TRBV27 and TRBJ1-2, with D possibly being TRBD1 (6 bases). Germline CDR1 and CDR2: MNHEY and SMNVEV (reference sequence). The V gene lost 5 bases and the J gene lost 5 bases, with 15 bases spanning the gap. CDR3 length: 14 residues.

The rearrangement links TRBV3-1 (or the pseudogene TRBV3-2) to TRBJ2-7; tentative D call: TRBD2 (6 bases). This CDR3 comprises 14 residues. CDR1 LGHDT and CDR2 YNNKEL come from the germline V gene (reference sequence). V gave up 4 bases and J gave up 5 bases, with 15 bases separating them. The CDR3 is CASSPLRGLNEQYF. CDR3 nucleotides: TGTGCCAGCAGCCCGCTACGGGGACTCAACGAGCAGTACTTC.

The J gene is TRBJ1-6, the V gene TRBV18; D gene unclear. In germline, CDR1 is KGHSH, CDR2 LQKENI. Trimming took 3 bases from V and 7 from J, leaving 7 bases between them. This CDR3 spans 13 amino acids. The CDR3 bases are TGTGCCAGCTCACCGAAGCCAAATTCACCCCTCCACTTT. This codes for CASSPKPNSPLHF.

The chain links TRBV7-8 to TRBJ1-6, with no clear D. This CDR3 spans 17 amino acids. V was pared by 5 bases and J by 5 bases, with 19 bases between. Germline values: CDR1 SGHVS, CDR2 FQNEAQ. The CDR3 here is CASSAGLAEGDNSPLHF. CDR3 DNA: TGTGCCAGCAGCGCCGGTCTGGCAGAGGGCGATAATTCACCCCTCCACTTT.

V is TRBV27 and J is TRBJ1-5; no clear D. Germline loops: CDR1 MNHEY, CDR2 SMNVEV (reference sequence). V lost 6 bases, J lost 11 bases, and 20 bases lay in between. CDR3 size: 14 residues. CDR3 sequence (DNA): TGTGCCAGCAGCCGGTGGGGAATCCCCACAGCCCAGCATTTT. This encodes CASSRWGIPTAQHF.

CDR3 DNA: TGTGCCAGCAGCCTTACCGGGACAGGGAATACACCCTCCTCCTACGAGCAGTACTTC. Translated, it gives CASSLTGTGNTPSSYEQYF. V is TRBV3-1 (or the pseudogene TRBV3-2) and J is TRBJ2-7, with 9 bases matching TRBD1. V shed 4 bases, J shed 0 bases, and the junction held 16 bases outside the gene matches. CDR1 and CDR2 from the germline V gene are LGHDT and YNNKEL (reference sequence). The CDR3 extends over 19 amino acids.

The chain has TRBV7-2 and TRBJ2-3, with D perhaps TRBD1 (6 bases). CDR1 is SGHTA and CDR2 is FQGNSA in the germline V gene. The CDR3 loop spans 14 amino acids. The V gene lost 5 bases and the J gene lost 3 bases, with 12 bases spanning the gap. CDR3 in DNA: TGTGCCAGCAGCACCAGGGGCGGGACAGATACGCAGTATTTT. Translation: CASSTRGGTDTQYF.

The V gene is TRBV6-5, the J gene TRBJ2-7; weak D call: TRBD1 (6 bases). There are 13 residues in the CDR3. Trimming took 7 bases from V and 0 from J, leaving 10 bases between them. Germline V CDR1 and CDR2: MNHEY, SVGAGI. CDR3 DNA sequence: TGTGCCAGCACCGAGACAGGCTCCTACGAGCAGTACTTC. Its translation is CASTETGSYEQYF.

This chain joins TRBV5-4 and TRBJ2-7, with a possible D match to TRBD2 (7 bases). V was cut by 0 bases and J by 2 bases, with 15 bases left in between. The CDR3 runs 16 residues. The germline CDR1 and CDR2 sequences are SGHNT and YYREEE (reference sequence). Here the CDR3 DNA reads TGTGCCAGCAGCTTGGAAGGGGGGGGCCTCCCCTACGAGCAGTACTTC. Its protein product is CASSLEGGGLPYEQYF.

This rearrangement joins TRBV15 to TRBJ2-1, with 7 bases lining up with TRBD1. This CDR3 contains 17 residues. V lost 5 bases and J lost 0; bases outside the gene matches: 10. Germline V lookup: CDR1 LNHNV, CDR2 YYDKDF (reference sequence). This CDR3 reads CATSQGGAGDSYNEQFF. As DNA, the CDR3 is TGTGCCACCAGCCAAGGGGGCGCCGGGGACTCCTACAATGAGCAGTTCTTC.

V usage is TRBV6-6 and J usage is TRBJ1-6; the D is unclear. CDR1 is MNHNY, CDR2 SVGAGI, per germline (reference sequence). V was trimmed by 6 bases and J by 14 bases, leaving 20 bases between them. The CDR3 covers 14 residues. The DNA for the CDR3 is TGTGCCAGCAGGGCCGTCTTGGACGTTCCTGCCCTCCACTTT. It specifies CASRAVLDVPALHF.

CDR3 bases: TGCGCCAGCAGCCAAGATAAGGGAGCTAACTATGGCTACACCTTC. Its protein is CASSQDKGANYGYTF. The gene calls are TRBV4-1 and TRBJ1-2; no clear D gene. The CDR3 spans 15 residues. Looked up from germline, CDR1 is MGHRA and CDR2 is YSYEKL. V lost 0 bases to trimming and J lost 0 bases, with 8 bases between them.

This CDR3 reads CASSEPYVDGSSGANVLTF. DNA of the CDR3: TGCGCCAGCAGTGAGCCGTACGTCGACGGCAGCTCTGGGGCCAACGTCCTGACTTTC. J is TRBJ2-6 and V is TRBV10-1; D call uncertain. V was clipped by 2 bases and J by 0 bases, with 17 bases between them. In germline, CDR1 is WNHNN, CDR2 SYGVQD (reference sequence). The CDR3 is 19 amino acids.

The rearrangement uses TRBV19 and TRBJ1-4; a possible D gene is TRBD1 (5 bases). V was shortened by 6 bases and J by 7 bases, with 15 bases between the two germline ends. The CDR3 extends over 14 amino acids. Germline CDR1 reads LNHDA; CDR2 reads SQIVND (reference sequence). This CDR3 is CASRVGPHFEKLFF. The CDR3, as DNA: TGTGCCAGTAGAGTGGGGCCCCATTTTGAAAAACTGTTTTTT.

The chain combines TRBV5-1 with TRBJ2-3; no reliable D call. Germline V gene sequence: CDR1 SGHRS, CDR2 YFSETQ. Trimming left V 0 bases short and J 7 bases short, with 6 bases between. The CDR3 is 12 residues long. CDR3 loop: CASSLDEHTQYF. The CDR3 region has the DNA TGCGCCAGCAGCTTGGATGAACATACGCAGTATTTT.

The chain is built from TRBV3-1 (or the pseudogene TRBV3-2) and TRBJ1-2; D might be TRBD1 (5 bases). Trimming shortened V by 0 bases and J by 3 bases, and 8 bases separated the two germline ends. Per the germline V gene, CDR1 is LGHDT and CDR2 is YNNKEL (reference sequence). This CDR3 is built from 14 residues. The CDR3 DNA is TGTGCCAGCAGCCAAGAAGGGGTGGACTATGGCTACACCTTC. Translated, it gives CASSQEGVDYGYTF.

The rearrangement joins TRBV5-1 to TRBJ2-7, with D tentatively TRBD1 or TRBD2 (5 bases each). The germline V gene encodes CDR1 SGHRS and CDR2 YFSETQ. The length of the CDR3 is 15 residues. V lost 2 bases and J 0 bases, leaving 12 bases between the germline ends. The CDR3 nucleotides read TGCGCCAGCAGCTTCCGGGACGGCAACTCCTACGAGCAGTACTTC. Translating it yields CASSFRDGNSYEQYF. Drawing the rest from reference TRBV5-1 and TRBJ2-7, the complete variable domain is KAGVTQTPRYLIKTRGQQVTLSCSPISGHRSVSWYQQTPGQGLQFLFEYFSETQRNKGNFPGRFSGRQFSNSRSEMNVSTLELGDSALYLCASSFRDGNSYEQYFGPGTRLTVT.

V usage is TRBV7-2 and J usage is TRBJ1-1; 7 bases map to TRBD1. The trim removed 5 bases at V and 3 bases at J, leaving 3 bases unmatched. CDR1 is SGHTA, CDR2 FQGNSA, per germline. The CDR3 covers 13 residues. The CDR3 reads CASSRGRDTEAFF. The DNA for the CDR3 is TGTGCCAGCAGCAGGGGGCGGGACACTGAAGCTTTCTTT.

The gene calls are TRBV5-1 and TRBJ2-1; D may be TRBD1 (6 bases). The CDR3 loop spans 15 amino acids. V was shortened by 2 bases and J by 7 bases, with 16 bases between the two germline ends. The V gene's germline CDR1 is SGHRS and CDR2 YFSETQ. CDR3 loop: CASSFGTTAENEQFF. The CDR3 DNA reads TGCGCCAGCAGCTTTGGGACAACCGCCGAGAATGAGCAGTTCTTC.

V is TRBV6-5 and J is TRBJ1-5, with a possible D match to TRBD1 (5 bases). CDR1 is MNHEY and CDR2 is SVGAGI in the germline V gene. CDR3 length equals 13 residues. The ends were cut back, 6 bases at V and 2 bases at J, with 8 bases in the middle. CDR3 in DNA: TGTGCCAGCAGGGGGGAGGGCAATCAGCCCCAGCATTTT. Protein product: CASRGEGNQPQHF.

The chain couples TRBV7-2 to TRBJ2-3, with 10 bases identical to TRBD2. This CDR3 is 15 amino acids long. Losses at the gene ends were 4 bases for V and 3 bases for J; bases not matched to a gene: 4. CDR1 and CDR2 from the germline V gene are SGHTA and FQGNSA. The CDR3 reads CASSSKRGGTDTQYF. CDR3 DNA: TGTGCCAGCAGCTCTAAGCGGGGGGGAACAGATACGCAGTATTTT. Combining the CDR3 with reference TRBV7-2 and TRBJ2-3 gives the whole variable domain GAGVSQSPSNKVTEKGKDVELRCDPISGHTALYWYRQSLGQGLEFLIYFQGNSAPDKSGLPSDRFSAERTGGSVSTLTIQRTQQEDSAVYLCASSSKRGGTDTQYFGPGTRLTVL.

This rearrangement joins TRBV15 to TRBJ2-1, with 14 bases matching TRBD2. The germline V gene has CDR1 LNHNV and CDR2 YYDKDF (reference sequence). The CDR3 is made up of 15 amino acids. The J segment lost 10 bases and the V segment lost 3 bases, leaving 5 bases of the junction unmatched. The CDR3 sequence is CATSSGLAGGQEQFF. Here the CDR3 DNA reads TGTGCCACCAGCAGCGGACTAGCGGGAGGCCAAGAGCAGTTCTTC. The entire variable domain, with the rest obtained from reference TRBV15 and TRBJ2-1, is as follows: DAMVIQNPRYQVTQFGKPVTLSCSQTLNHNVMYWYQQKSSQAPKLLFHYYDKDFNNEADTPDNFQSRRPNTSFCFLDIRSPGLGDTAMYLCATSSGLAGGQEQFFGPGTRLTVL.

V usage is TRBV5-1 and J usage is TRBJ1-4, with a weak D call TRBD1 (6 bases). The CDR3 contains 14 residues. V was pared by 4 bases and J by 6 bases, with 13 bases between. In germline, CDR1 is SGHRS, CDR2 YFSETQ. CDR3 in DNA: TGCGCCAGCAGCCCGGGGGGCGGCGATGAAAAACTGTTTTTT. Encoded protein: CASSPGGGDEKLFF.

The genes are TRBV3-1 (or the pseudogene TRBV3-2) and TRBJ2-3; D perhaps matches TRBD1 (6 bases). The CDR3 has 15 residues. The ends were cut back, 2 bases at V and 0 bases at J, with 9 bases in the middle. Germline lookup yields CDR1 LGHDT and CDR2 YNNKEL (reference sequence). CDR3 sequence: CASSQTGYSTDTQYF. CDR3 sequence (DNA): TGTGCCAGCAGCCAAACAGGGTATAGCACAGATACGCAGTATTTT.

V gene TRBV6-6 combines with J gene TRBJ2-7; D call uncertain. CDR3 length: 16 residues. Trimming cost V 2 bases and J 4 bases, with 18 bases left between them. The germline CDR1 and CDR2 sequences are MNHNY and SVGAGI (reference sequence). CDR3 nucleotide sequence: TGTGCCAGCAGTTACCTAAAGTCCACAGAGATTTACGAGCAGTACTTC. It is translated as CASSYLKSTEIYEQYF.